Listed below are T cell receptor beta chains from one sample, sequenced in a study of blood T cell repertoires in COVID-19. Method: immunoSEQ multiplex PCR; TCRdb's copy keeps in-frame clones and lacks some. This table has tens of thousands of clones, just over 85% appearing once. What was sequenced was peripheral blood. The receptors were sampled from a woman of 80 years or more with active or convalescent COVID-19. Both conserved end residues are part of each CDR3. The D gene is left open where the match is weak. The listing skips clone size in some rows; elsewhere it reads once, few, many or a size class.

J: TRBJ1-2
V: TRBV10-3
size: -
D: -
DNA: TGTGCCATCAGTGACGCAACAGGGCTTGGCTACACCTTC
CDR3: CAISDATGLGYTF

J: TRBJ1-5
V: TRBV9
size: -
D: -
DNA: TGTGCCAGCAGCGTAGCTGGCCAGGATCAGCCCCAGCATTTT
CDR3: CASSVAGQDQPQHF

J: TRBJ1-4
V: TRBV12-5
size: -
D: TRBD1
DNA: TGTGCTAGTGGTTTGAGGCAGGGGGCGTTCGGGAAACTGTTTTTT
CDR3: CASGLRQGAFGKLFF

J: TRBJ2-5
V: TRBV9
size: -
D: -
DNA: TGTGCCAGCAGCCCGCGCATTTGGCAAGAGACCCAGTACTTC
CDR3: CASSPRIWQETQYF

J: TRBJ1-5
V: TRBV18
size: -
D: TRBD1
DNA: TGTGCCAGCTCCGATAAGGGGGCGGTCGGTAGTAATCAGCCCCAGCATTTT
CDR3: CASSDKGAVGSNQPQHF

J: TRBJ1-2
V: TRBV4-1
size: -
D: TRBD1
DNA: TGCGCCAGCAGCCTAGACCCCGCAGGGGGGAACTATGGCTACACCTTC
CDR3: CASSLDPAGGNYGYTF

J: TRBJ2-2
V: TRBV2
size: few
D: -
DNA: TGTGCCAGCGCCGCACAGACCGGGAACACCGGGGAGCTGTTTTTT
CDR3: CASAAQTGNTGELFF

J: TRBJ2-5
V: TRBV19
size: -
D: TRBD2
DNA: TGTGCCAGTAGTATGAACGGGAGGGGGGAGACCCAGTACTTC
CDR3: CASSMNGRGETQYF

J: TRBJ2-3
V: TRBV6-5
size: once
D: -
DNA: TGTGCCAGCGCCAGGAACCAACGAGATACGCAGTATTTT
CDR3: CASARNQRDTQYF

J: TRBJ2-5
V: TRBV11-2
size: -
D: -
DNA: TGTGCCAGCAGCTTCTGGGGACTGGAGACCCAGTACTTC
CDR3: CASSFWGLETQYF

J: TRBJ2-7
V: TRBV12-3/TRBV12-4
size: -
D: -
DNA: TGTGCCAGCAGTTTGGGGCGGTCCTACGAGCAGTACTTC
CDR3: CASSLGRSYEQYF

J: TRBJ2-2
V: TRBV19
size: -
D: TRBD1
DNA: TGTGCCAGTAGAGACAGGGGGAGAACCGGGGAGCTGTTTTTT
CDR3: CASRDRGRTGELFF

J: TRBJ2-7
V: TRBV11-3
size: -
D: TRBD1
DNA: TGTGCCAGCAGACCGGGGACAGGGGGTTACGAGCAGTACTTC
CDR3: CASRPGTGGYEQYF

J: TRBJ1-3
V: TRBV11-2
size: once
D: -
DNA: TGTGCCAGCAGCTTAGCCCTGTCTGGAAACACCATATATTTT
CDR3: CASSLALSGNTIYF

J: TRBJ2-1
V: TRBV30
size: -
D: TRBD2
DNA: TGTGCCTGGAGACCTGGGACTAACAATGAGCAGTTCTTC
CDR3: CAWRPGTNNEQFF

J: TRBJ1-2
V: TRBV7-9
size: once
D: TRBD1
DNA: TGTGCCAGCAGCTCCTGGGACAGGGCCGTTTATGGCTACACCTTC
CDR3: CASSSWDRAVYGYTF

J: TRBJ1-5
V: TRBV19
size: -
D: -
DNA: TGTGCCAGTACCCCGGGACTGTACAATCAGCCCCAGCATTTT
CDR3: CASTPGLYNQPQHF

J: TRBJ1-5
V: TRBV24-1
size: -
D: -
DNA: TGTGCCACCAGTGATGCGACAGAGGCAAGCAATCAGCCCCAGCATTTT
CDR3: CATSDATEASNQPQHF

J: TRBJ1-2
V: TRBV6-8
size: -
D: -
DNA: TGTGCCAGCAGACAATCCAGGGCTAGTCTTGGTGGCTACACCTTC
CDR3: CASRQSRASLGGYTF

J: TRBJ2-7
V: TRBV4-3
size: -
D: -
DNA: TGCGCCAGCAGCCAAGAAAGTATCCCCCCGAGCTCCTACGAGCAGTACTTC
CDR3: CASSQESIPPSSYEQYF

J: TRBJ2-7
V: TRBV5-4
size: -
D: -
DNA: TGTGCCAGCAGCTTGTGGAGTCGGAAGGCCTACGAGCAGTACTTC
CDR3: CASSLWSRKAYEQYF

J: TRBJ2-6
V: TRBV7-3
size: once
D: TRBD1
DNA: TGTGCCAGCAGCCCGACAGGGACCAACGTCCTGACTTTC
CDR3: CASSPTGTNVLTF

J: TRBJ1-2
V: TRBV19
size: -
D: -
DNA: TGTGCCAGTAGTATTTGGGGGGACGATATACGTGGCTACACCTTC
CDR3: CASSIWGDDIRGYTF

J: TRBJ2-7
V: TRBV21-1
size: -
D: -
DNA: TGTGCCAGCAGCAAAGGAGGTAGCGGAGGCTACGAGCAGTACTTC
CDR3: CASSKGGSGGYEQYF